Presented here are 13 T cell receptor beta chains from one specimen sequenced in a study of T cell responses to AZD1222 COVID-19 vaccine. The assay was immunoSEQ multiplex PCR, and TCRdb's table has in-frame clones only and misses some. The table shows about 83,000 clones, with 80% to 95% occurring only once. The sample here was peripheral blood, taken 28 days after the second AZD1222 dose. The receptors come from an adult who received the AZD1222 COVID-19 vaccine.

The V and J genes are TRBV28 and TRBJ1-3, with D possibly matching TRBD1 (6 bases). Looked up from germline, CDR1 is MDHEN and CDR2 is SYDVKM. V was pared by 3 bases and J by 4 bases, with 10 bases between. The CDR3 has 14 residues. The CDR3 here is CASSLWGPGNTIYF. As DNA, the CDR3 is TGTGCCAGCAGTTTGTGGGGGCCGGGAAACACCATATATTTT.

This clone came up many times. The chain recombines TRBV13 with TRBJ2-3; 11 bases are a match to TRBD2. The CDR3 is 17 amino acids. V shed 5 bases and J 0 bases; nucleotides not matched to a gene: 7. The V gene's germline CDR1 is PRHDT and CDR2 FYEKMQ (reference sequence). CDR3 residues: CASSPPIAGGSTDTQYF. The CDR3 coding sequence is TGTGCCAGCAGCCCCCCCATAGCGGGAGGGAGCACAGATACGCAGTATTTT.

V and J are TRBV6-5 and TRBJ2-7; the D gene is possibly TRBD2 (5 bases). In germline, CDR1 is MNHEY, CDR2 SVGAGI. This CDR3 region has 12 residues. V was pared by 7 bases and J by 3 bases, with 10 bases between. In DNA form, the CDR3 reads TGTGCCAGCACGAAAACTAGCTACGAGCAGTACTTC. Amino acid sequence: CASTKTSYEQYF.

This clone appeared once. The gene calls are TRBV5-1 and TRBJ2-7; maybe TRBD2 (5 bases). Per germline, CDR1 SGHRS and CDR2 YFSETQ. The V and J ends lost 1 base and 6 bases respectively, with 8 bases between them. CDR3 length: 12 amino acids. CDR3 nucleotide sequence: TGCGCCAGCAGCTTGCGAGGGCGCGAGCAGTACTTC. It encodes CASSLRGREQYF.

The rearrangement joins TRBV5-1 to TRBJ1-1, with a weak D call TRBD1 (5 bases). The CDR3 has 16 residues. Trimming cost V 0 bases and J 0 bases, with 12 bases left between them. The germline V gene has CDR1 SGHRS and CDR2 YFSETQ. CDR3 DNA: TGCGCCAGCAGCTTGGAACCCGGGACGATGAACACTGAAGCTTTCTTT. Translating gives CASSLEPGTMNTEAFF.

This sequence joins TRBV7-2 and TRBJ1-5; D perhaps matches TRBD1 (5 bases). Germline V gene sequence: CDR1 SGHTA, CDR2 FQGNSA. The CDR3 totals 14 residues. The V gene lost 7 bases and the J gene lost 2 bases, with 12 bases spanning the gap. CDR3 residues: CASTHLGGNQPQHF. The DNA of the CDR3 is TGTGCCAGCACCCATTTAGGGGGCAATCAGCCCCAGCATTTT.

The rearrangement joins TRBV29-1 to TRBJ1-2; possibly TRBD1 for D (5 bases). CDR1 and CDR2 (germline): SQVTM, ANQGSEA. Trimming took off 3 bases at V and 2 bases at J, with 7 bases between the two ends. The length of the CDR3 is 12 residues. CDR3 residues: CSVDGGNYGYTF. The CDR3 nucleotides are TGCAGCGTTGATGGGGGGAACTATGGCTACACCTTC.

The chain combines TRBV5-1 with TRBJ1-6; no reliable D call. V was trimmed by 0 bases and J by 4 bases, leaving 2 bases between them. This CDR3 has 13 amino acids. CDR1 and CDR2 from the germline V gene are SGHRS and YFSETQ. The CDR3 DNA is TGCGCCAGCAGCTTGGCTTATAATTCACCCCTCCACTTT. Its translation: CASSLAYNSPLHF.

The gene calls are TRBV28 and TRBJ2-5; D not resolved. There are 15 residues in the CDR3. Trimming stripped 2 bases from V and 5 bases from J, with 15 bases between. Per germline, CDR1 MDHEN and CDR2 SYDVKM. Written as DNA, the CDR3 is TGTGCCAGCAGTTTACGGTCCTTACAACTGGAGACCCAGTACTTC. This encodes CASSLRSLQLETQYF.

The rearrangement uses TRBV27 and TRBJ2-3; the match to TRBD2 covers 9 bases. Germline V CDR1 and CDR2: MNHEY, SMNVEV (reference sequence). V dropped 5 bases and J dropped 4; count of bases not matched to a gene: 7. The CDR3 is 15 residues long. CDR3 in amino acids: CASSGSGRGADTQYF. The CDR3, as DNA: TGTGCCAGCAGTGGTAGCGGGAGAGGGGCAGATACGCAGTATTTT.

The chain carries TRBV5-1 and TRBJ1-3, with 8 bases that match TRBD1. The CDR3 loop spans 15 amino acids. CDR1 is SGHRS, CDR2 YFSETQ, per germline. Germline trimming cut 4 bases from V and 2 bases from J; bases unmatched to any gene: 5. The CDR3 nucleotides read TGCGCCAGCAGCCCAGTGGGACAGGCTGGAAACACCATATATTTT. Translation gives CASSPVGQAGNTIYF.

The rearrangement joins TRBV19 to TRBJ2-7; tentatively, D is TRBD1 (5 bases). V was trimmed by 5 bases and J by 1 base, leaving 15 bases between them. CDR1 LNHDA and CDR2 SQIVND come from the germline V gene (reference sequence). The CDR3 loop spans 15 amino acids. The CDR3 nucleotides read TGTGCCAGTAGTCGCATGACAGAGATGTCCTACGAGCAGTACTTC. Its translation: CASSRMTEMSYEQYF.

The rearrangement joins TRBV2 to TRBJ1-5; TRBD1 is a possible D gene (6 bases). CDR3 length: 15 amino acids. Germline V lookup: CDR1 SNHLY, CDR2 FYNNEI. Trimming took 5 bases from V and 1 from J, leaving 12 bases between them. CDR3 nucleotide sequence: TGTGCCAGCAGTAAACAGGGAGTAAGCAATCAGCCCCAGCATTTT. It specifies CASSKQGVSNQPQHF.